This T cell receptor (beta chain) stems from a study of CD8+ T cells in alopecia areata. On the study more broadly: Treatment of the treated patients consisted of oral tofacitinib, 5 to 10 mg twice daily.

As for treatment: oral pan-JAK inhibitor, 5-10 mg twice daily. Cell sorting on a FACSAria was used to separate CD4+ and CD8+ T cells from the PBMCs. The germline V gene encodes CDR1 MNHEY and CDR2 SMNVEV (reference sequence). The CDR3 extends over 14 amino acids. V gave up 4 bases and J gave up 6 bases, with 13 bases separating them. It was cDNA, reverse transcribed from extracted RNA, that served as the sequencing template. Measured with immunoSEQ multiplex PCR; TCRdb has only the in-frame clones, and not every one. The table records over 85,000 clones, around 60% of them present only once. This TCR derives from a human donor with alopecia areata. The gene calls are TRBV27 and TRBJ2-1, with D perhaps matching TRBD2 (6 bases). The sequenced sample was CD8+ T cells sorted from blood, obtained at week 4, from a patient treated with tofacitinib. DNA for the CDR3: TGTGCCAGCAGTTATGCGGGGCCGGCCAATGAGCAGTTCTTC. This gives the protein CASSYAGPANEQFF.